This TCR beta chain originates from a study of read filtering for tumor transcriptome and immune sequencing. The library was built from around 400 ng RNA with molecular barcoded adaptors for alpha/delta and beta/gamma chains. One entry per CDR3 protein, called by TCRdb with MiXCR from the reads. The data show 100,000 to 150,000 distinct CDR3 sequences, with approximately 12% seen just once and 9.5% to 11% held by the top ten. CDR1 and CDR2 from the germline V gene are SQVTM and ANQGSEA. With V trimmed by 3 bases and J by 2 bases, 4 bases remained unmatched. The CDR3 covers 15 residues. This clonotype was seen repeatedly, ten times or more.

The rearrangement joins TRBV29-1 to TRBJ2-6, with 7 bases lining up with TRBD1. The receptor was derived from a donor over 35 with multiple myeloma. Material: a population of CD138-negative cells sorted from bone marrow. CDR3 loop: CSVDTQGTGANVLTF. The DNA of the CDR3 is TGCAGCGTTGATACACAGGGGACTGGGGCCAACGTCCTGACTTTC.